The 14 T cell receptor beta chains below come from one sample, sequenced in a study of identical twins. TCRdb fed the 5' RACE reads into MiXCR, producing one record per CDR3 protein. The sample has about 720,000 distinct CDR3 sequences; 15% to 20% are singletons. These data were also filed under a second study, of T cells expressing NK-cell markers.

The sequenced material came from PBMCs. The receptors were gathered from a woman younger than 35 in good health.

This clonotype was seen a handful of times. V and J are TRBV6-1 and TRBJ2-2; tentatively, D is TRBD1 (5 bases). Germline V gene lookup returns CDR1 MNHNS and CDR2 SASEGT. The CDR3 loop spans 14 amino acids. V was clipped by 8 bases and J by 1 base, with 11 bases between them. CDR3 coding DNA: TGTGCCAGCCGCCGACAGAGGAACACCGGGGAGCTGTTTTTT. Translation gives CASRRQRNTGELFF.

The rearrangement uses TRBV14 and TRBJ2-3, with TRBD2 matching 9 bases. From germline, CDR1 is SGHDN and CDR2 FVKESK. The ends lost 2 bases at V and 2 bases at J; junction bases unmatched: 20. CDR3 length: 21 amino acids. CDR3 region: CASSQRVSGSGSWTDTDTQYF. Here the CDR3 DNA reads TGTGCCAGCAGCCAAAGGGTGTCGGGTAGCGGGAGTTGGACTGACACAGATACGCAGTATTTT. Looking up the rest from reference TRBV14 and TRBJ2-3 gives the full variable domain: EAGVTQFPSHSVIEKGQTVTLRCDPISGHDNLYWYRRVMGKEIKFLLHFVKESKQDESGMPNNRFLAERTGGTYSTLKVQPAELEDSGVYFCASSQRVSGSGSWTDTDTQYFGPGTRLTVL.

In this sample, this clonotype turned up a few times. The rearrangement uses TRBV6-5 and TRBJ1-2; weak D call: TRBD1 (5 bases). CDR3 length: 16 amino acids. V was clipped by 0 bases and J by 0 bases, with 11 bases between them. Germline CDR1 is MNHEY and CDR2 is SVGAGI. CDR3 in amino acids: CASSYSGVSSNYGYTF. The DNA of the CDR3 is TGTGCCAGCAGTTACTCGGGGGTCAGTTCTAACTATGGCTACACCTTC.

The CDR3 spells CASAGDPGNEQFF. The CDR3 DNA is TGTGCCAGCGCGGGGGACCCCGGCAATGAGCAGTTCTTC. The chain links TRBV7-3 to TRBJ2-1, with 7 bases fitting TRBD2. Germline V CDR1 and CDR2: SGHTA, FQGTGA. Trimming at V came to 8 bases and at J to 6 bases, leaving 7 bases not matched to a gene. The CDR3 runs to 13 residues. Variable domain in full (rest from reference TRBV7-3 and TRBJ2-1): GAGVSQTPSNKVTEKGKYVELRCDPISGHTALYWYRQSLGQGPEFLIYFQGTGAADDSGLPNDRFFAVRPEGSVSTLKIQRTERGDSAVYLCASAGDPGNEQFFGPGTRLTVL.

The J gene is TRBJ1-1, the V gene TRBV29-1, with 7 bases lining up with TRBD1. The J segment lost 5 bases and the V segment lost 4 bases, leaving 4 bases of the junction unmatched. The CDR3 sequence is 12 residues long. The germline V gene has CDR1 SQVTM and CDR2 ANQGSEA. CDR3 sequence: CSVGPGGTEAFF. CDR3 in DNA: TGCAGCGTTGGACCAGGGGGAACTGAAGCTTTCTTT.

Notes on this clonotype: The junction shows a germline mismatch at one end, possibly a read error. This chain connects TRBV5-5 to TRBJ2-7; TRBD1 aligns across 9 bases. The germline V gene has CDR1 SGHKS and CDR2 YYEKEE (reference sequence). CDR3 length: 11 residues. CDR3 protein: CASSGSGQGLF. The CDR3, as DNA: TGTGCCAGCAGCGGATCGGGACAGGGCCTCTTC. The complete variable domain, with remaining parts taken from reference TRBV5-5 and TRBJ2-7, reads DAGVTQSPTHLIKTRGQQVTLRCSPISGHKSVSWYQQVLGQGPQFIFQYYEKEERGRGNFPDRFSARQFPNYSSELNVNALLLGDSALYLCASSGSGQGLFGPGTRLTVT.

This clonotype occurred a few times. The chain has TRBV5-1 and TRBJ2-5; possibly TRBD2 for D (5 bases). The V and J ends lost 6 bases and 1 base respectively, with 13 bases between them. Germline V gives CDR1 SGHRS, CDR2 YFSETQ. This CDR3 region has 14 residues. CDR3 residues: CASTPWRSQETQYF. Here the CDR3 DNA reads TGCGCCAGCACCCCGTGGAGGTCCCAAGAGACCCAGTACTTC.

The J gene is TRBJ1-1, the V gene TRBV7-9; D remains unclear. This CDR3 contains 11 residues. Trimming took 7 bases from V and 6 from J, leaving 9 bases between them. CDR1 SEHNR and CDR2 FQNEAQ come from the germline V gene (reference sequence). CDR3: CASNRVAEAFF. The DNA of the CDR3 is TGTGCCAGCAATCGGGTCGCTGAAGCTTTCTTT.

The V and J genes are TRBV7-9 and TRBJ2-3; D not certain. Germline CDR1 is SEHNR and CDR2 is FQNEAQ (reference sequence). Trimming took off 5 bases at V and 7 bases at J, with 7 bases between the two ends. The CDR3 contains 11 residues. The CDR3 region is CASSRPNTQYF. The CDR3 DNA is TGTGCCAGCAGCCGCCCCAATACGCAGTATTTT.

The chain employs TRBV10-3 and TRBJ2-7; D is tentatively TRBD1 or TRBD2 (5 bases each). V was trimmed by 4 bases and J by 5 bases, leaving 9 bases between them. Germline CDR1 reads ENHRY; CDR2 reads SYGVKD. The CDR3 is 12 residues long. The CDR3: CAISVGADEQYF. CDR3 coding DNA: TGTGCCATCAGTGTCGGGGCAGACGAGCAGTACTTC.

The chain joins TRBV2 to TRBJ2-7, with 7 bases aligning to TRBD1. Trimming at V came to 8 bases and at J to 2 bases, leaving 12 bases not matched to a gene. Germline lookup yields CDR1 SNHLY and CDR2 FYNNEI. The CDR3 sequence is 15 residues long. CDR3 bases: TGTGCCAGCGTACTTGGGGGACAGCAGACCTACGAGCAGTACTTC. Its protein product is CASVLGGQQTYEQYF.

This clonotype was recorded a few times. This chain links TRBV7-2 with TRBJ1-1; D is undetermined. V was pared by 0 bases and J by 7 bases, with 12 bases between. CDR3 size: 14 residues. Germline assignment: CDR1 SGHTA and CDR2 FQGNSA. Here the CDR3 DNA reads TGTGCCAGCAGCTTAGCTCGAAGGGATAGTGAAGCTTTCTTT. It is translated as CASSLARRDSEAFF.

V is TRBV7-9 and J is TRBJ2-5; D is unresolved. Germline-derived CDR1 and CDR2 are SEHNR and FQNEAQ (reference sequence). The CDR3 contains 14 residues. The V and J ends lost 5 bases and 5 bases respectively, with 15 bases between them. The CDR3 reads CASSPLRLQETQYF. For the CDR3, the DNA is TGTGCCAGCAGCCCACTGAGGCTGCAGGAGACCCAGTACTTC.

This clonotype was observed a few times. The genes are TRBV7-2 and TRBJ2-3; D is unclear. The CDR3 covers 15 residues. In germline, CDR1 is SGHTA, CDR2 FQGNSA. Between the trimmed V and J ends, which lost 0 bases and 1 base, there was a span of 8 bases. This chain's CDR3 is CASSLASAGTDTQYF. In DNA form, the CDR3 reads TGTGCCAGCAGCTTAGCCAGCGCTGGCACAGATACGCAGTATTTT. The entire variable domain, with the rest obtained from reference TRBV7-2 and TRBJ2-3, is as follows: GAGVSQSPSNKVTEKGKDVELRCDPISGHTALYWYRQSLGQGLEFLIYFQGNSAPDKSGLPSDRFSAERTGGSVSTLTIQRTQQEDSAVYLCASSLASAGTDTQYFGPGTRLTVL.